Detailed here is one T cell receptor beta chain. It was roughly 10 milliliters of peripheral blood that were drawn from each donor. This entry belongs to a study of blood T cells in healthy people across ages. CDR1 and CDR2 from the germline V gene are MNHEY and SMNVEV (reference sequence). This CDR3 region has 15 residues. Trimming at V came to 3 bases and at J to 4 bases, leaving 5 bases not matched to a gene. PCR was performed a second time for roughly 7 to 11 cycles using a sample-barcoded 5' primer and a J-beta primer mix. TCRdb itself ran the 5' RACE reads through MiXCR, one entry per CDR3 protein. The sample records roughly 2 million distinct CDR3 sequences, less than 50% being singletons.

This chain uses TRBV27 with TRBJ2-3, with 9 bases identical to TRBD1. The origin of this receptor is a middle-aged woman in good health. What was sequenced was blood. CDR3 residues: CASSFNRGQSDTQYF. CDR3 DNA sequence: TGTGCCAGCAGTTTCAACAGGGGGCAATCAGATACGCAGTATTTT.